The 12 T cell receptor beta chains below all came from one sample that was sequenced in a study of T cells in Graves' hyperthyroidism and ophthalmopathy. Amplified TCR beta CDR3 regions came from RNA transcripts. First-round RT-PCR targeting the TCR CDR3 was performed with the HTBI primer set. One entry per CDR3 protein results from TCRdb running MiXCR on the multiplex PCR reads. The data contain around 690,000 distinct CDR3 sequences, roughly 17% of them singletons. The sequenced material came from blood. The receptors shown here come from a man between 45 and 60 years old with Graves' hyperthyroidism.

This clonotype has ten or more counts. Written as DNA, the CDR3 is TGTGCCAGCAGCTTATATTCTGAATTTAGCACAGATACGCAGTATTTT. Translating gives CASSLYSEFSTDTQYF. The chain is built from TRBV11-2 and TRBJ2-3; D uncertain. Trimming shortened V by 2 bases and J by 0 bases, and 12 bases separated the two germline ends. The V gene's germline CDR1 is SGHAT and CDR2 FQNNGV. This CDR3 has 16 amino acids.

This clonotype was seen repeatedly, ten times or more. This chain's CDR3 is CASSLLGSGTDTQYF. CDR3 DNA sequence: TGTGCCAGCAGTTTGCTGGGGAGCGGCACAGATACGCAGTATTTT. This chain connects TRBV28 to TRBJ2-3; perhaps TRBD2 as D (5 bases). The CDR3 consists of 15 residues. V was shortened by 3 bases and J by 1 base, with 11 bases between the two germline ends. Per the germline V gene, CDR1 is MDHEN and CDR2 is SYDVKM. The variable domain in full, completed from reference TRBV28 and TRBJ2-3, reads DVKVTQSSRYLVKRTGEKVFLECVQDMDHENMFWYRQDPGLGLRLIYFSYDVKMKEKGDIPEGYSVSREKKERFSLILESASTNQTSMYLCASSLLGSGTDTQYFGPGTRLTVL.

Turning to this clonotype: A much larger clone differs by one base, so this may be a read error. The chain uses TRBV27 and TRBJ2-7; D unresolved. TRBJ2-1 explains the end of the DNA better; the J call may be wrong. The CDR3 is made up of 13 amino acids. The germline V gene has CDR1 MNHEY and CDR2 SMNVEV (reference sequence). In nucleotides, the CDR3 is TGTGCCAGCAGTTTACAGTCGACCTACGAGCAGTTCTTC. Translating it yields CASSLQSTYEQFF.

In its sample, this clonotype was seen many times. The J gene is TRBJ1-1, the V gene TRBV2; 9 bases are a match to TRBD1. Germline V gene sequence: CDR1 SNHLY, CDR2 FYNNEI. There are 16 residues in the CDR3. V dropped 10 bases and J dropped 0; count of bases not matched to a gene: 12. The CDR3 coding sequence is TGTGCCACGAGGGGGACAGGGAGGCCAATGAACACTGAAGCTTTCTTT. It yields the protein CATRGTGRPMNTEAFF.

A word on this clonotype: The germline gene is not matched at one end of the junction; a read error may be the cause. CDR3: CATSRLGGTNTGQLFF. CDR3 sequence (DNA): TGTGCCACCAGCCGACTCGGGGGAACGAACACCGGGCAGCTGTTTTTT. The chain links TRBV7-2 to TRBJ2-2; D is possibly TRBD2 (6 bases). The CDR3 totals 16 residues. Germline CDR1 and CDR2: SGHTA and FQGNSA.

In this sample, this clonotype turned up many times. The CDR3 loop reads CASNPRGGETQYF. CDR3 nucleotide sequence: TGTGCCAGCAACCCTAGGGGGGGAGAGACCCAGTACTTC. The chain links TRBV28 to TRBJ2-5; a weak D match, TRBD2 (7 bases). Germline loops: CDR1 MDHEN, CDR2 SYDVKM. The CDR3 extends over 13 amino acids. Trimming took 7 bases from V and 4 from J, leaving 13 bases between them.

A few counts support this clonotype. The CDR3 is CASSQSGQETQYF. CDR3 DNA: TGTGCCAGCAGCCAGAGCGGCCAAGAGACCCAGTACTTC. The V call is TRBV5-5, the J call TRBJ2-5, with a tentative D call TRBD2 (5 bases). Trimming removed 4 bases from V and 1 base from J, with 8 bases in between. CDR3 length: 13 amino acids. Per germline, CDR1 SGHKS and CDR2 YYEKEE (reference sequence).

This clonotype appeared many times. The V gene is TRBV12-3 or TRBV12-4, the J gene TRBJ2-2; 9 nucleotides align to TRBD2. V trimming: 3 bases; J trimming: 4 bases; junction bases outside the gene matches: 6. The CDR3 contains 16 residues. In DNA form, the CDR3 reads TGTGCCAGCAGTTTTTGGCTAGCGGGACTCACCGGGGAGCTGTTTTTT. Its protein product is CASSFWLAGLTGELFF.

This clonotype was seen only a few times. CDR3 DNA sequence: TGTGCCAGCAGGTCAGAGGAGCGGGCTGGATACAATGAGCAGTTCTTC. It yields the protein CASRSEERAGYNEQFF. The gene calls are TRBV6-2 or TRBV6-3 and TRBJ2-1; D is perhaps TRBD2 (6 bases). Looked up from germline, CDR1 is MNHEY and CDR2 is SVGEGT. Trimming pared 6 bases from V and 4 bases from J, leaving 19 bases between. The CDR3 consists of 16 residues.

This CDR3 is CSGGQEQETQYF. In DNA, the CDR3 is TGCAGCGGTGGACAGGAACAAGAGACCCAGTACTTC. This chain joins TRBV29-1 and TRBJ2-5; 7 nucleotides line up with TRBD1. CDR3 length equals 12 residues. The junction had 4 bases not matched to a gene; V was cut back by 7 bases and J by 2 bases. The V gene's germline CDR1 is SQVTM and CDR2 ANQGSEA.

This clonotype was seen repeatedly, ten times or more. V gene TRBV25-1 combines with J gene TRBJ2-5, with 8 bases aligning to TRBD2. The CDR3 is 15 residues long. CDR1 MGHDK and CDR2 SYGVNS come from the germline V gene. The ends lost 4 bases at V and 0 bases at J; junction bases unmatched: 4. The CDR3 sequence: CASSAGLGNQETQYF. CDR3 DNA: TGTGCCAGCAGTGCGGGACTAGGAAACCAAGAGACCCAGTACTTC.

Concerning this clonotype itself: A junction boundary mismatches the germline segment, possibly from a read error. The rearrangement links TRBV28 to TRBJ2-2; 10 bases are shared with TRBD2. The V gene's germline CDR1 is MDHEN and CDR2 SYDVKM. The CDR3 is 15 residues long. The CDR3 DNA is TGTGCCAGCAGTGCAACTAGCGGGGCCCCCGGGGAGCTGTATTTT. It codes for CASSATSGAPGELYF.